This T cell receptor (beta chain) was profiled in a study of vaccination and CD4 T cells after COVID-19 (dated by TCRdb to the early 2020s). Background on the whole study: Convalescent patients had a positive SARS-CoV-2 result on nasal swab PCR, and of these patients, several had mild disease and one had severe disease. The convalescent cohort included six males and four females, with two Hispanic individuals, seven Caucasians, two Asians and one multiracial person. Participants got two doses of the Pfizer-BioNTech BNT162b2 vaccine (n=8) or two doses of the Moderna mRNA-1273 vaccine (n=2). Post-COVID blood samples from convalescent patients were collected a median of around 100 days after diagnosis, with a range of 35 to 161 days. The time from the second vaccine dose to post-vaccine blood sampling had a median of approximately 72 days and ranged from roughly 13 to 241 days. For stimulating the cultures, overlapping spike peptide pools were used, derived from SARS-CoV-2 as well as from the common cold coronaviruses HCoV-NL63, HCoV-OC43 and HCoV-229E. Control cultures received a CEFX viral epitope pool as the positive control, an HIV-1 Nef peptide pool as the negative control, or no peptide. In some eleven COVID-19 convalescent patients and a few infection-naive healthy vaccine recipients, researchers compared the spike-specific CD4+ TCR repertoire from before mRNA vaccination with the repertoire from after. Broad study findings and their caveats: Of the vaccine-specific clones in convalescent patients, 304 of 307, or nearly all, reacted only to SARS-CoV-2 spike and did not cross-react with common cold coronaviruses. The number of convalescent patients in the study was relatively small, and the study did not examine early timepoints following natural infection. Among the post-vaccine SARS-CoV-2-reactive clones in convalescent patients, a median around 86% showed up only after vaccination, which suggests vaccine-specific priming. Although the median number of SARS-CoV-2-reactive clonotypes went up from fewer than 25 after infection to some 38 after vaccination, the increase was not significant.

Libraries were built with PCR. TCR sequencing of DNA from cultured CD4+ T cells used the Oncomine TCR Beta short-read assay at the Johns Hopkins FTIC core. The QIAamp micro DNA kit was used to extract genomic DNA from the cultured CD4+ T cells. Oncomine TCR Beta libraries made from cultured CD4+ T cells were pooled using unique dual indexes and sequenced on an Illumina iSeq 100. On the authors' methods: Non-productive sequences were filtered out, and CDR3s that did not start with C, did not end with F or W, or were shorter than 7 amino acids were discarded. The MANAFEST web application identified antigen-specific clonotypes by comparing peptide-stimulated wells against reference wells and other culture wells. To be called positive, a clone needed an FDR below 0.05, an odds ratio above 5, and a productive frequency above 0.1% in at least two of three replicate wells. Cross-reactive clonotypes were defined as significantly expanded in both SARS-CoV-2 spike wells and at least one common cold coronavirus spike condition. CDR3 homology was assessed with Levenshtein distances (stringdist) and unrooted phylogenetic trees (ape) in R version 3.6.1. The public reads were run again by TCRdb, first through fastp at Q25 and then through MiXCR, and only productive beta chains were kept. Merged by CDR3 protein, the rows form single entries marked with the most common genes and DNA. The V and J calls come from TCRdb's annotation, not from the publication. The sample contains about 26,000 distinct CDR3 sequences, around 65% of them found a single time. The ten largest make up less than 6% of the sample.

The CDR3, from cysteine to phenylalanine, totals 15 residues. Left in the record is the CDR3 DNA by itself, 45 bases read in frame from the first base. Relative to germline, V is 2 bases shorter and J is 6 bases shorter, with 17 bases between their ends. From the germline V gene (reference sequence), CDR1 is DFQATT and CDR2 is SNEGSKA. This specimen's treatment or condition label, per the study, means: approximately nine-day PBMC culture with coronavirus spike peptide pools or control peptides (ViraFEST assay). To expand antigen-specific T cells with peptide pools and then pick out the expanded clonotypes through TCR sequencing, the study relied on the ViraFEST assay. The convalescent patients' positive SARS-CoV-2 PCR tests were from March to December 2020, which was before the Alpha, Beta and Delta variants emerged in the United States. PBMCs were cultured at under 2.5 million per well in IMDM supplemented with around 5.5% human AB serum and around 9.5 IU/ml IL-2, with 9.5 to 10 ug/ml peptide pools added. Half of the culture medium was replaced with fresh IL-2-containing medium on days 3 and 7. After around 11 days of culture, CD4+ T cells were isolated by negative selection using the EasySep CD4+ T cell isolation kit. Ficoll-Paque Plus gradient centrifugation was used to isolate PBMCs from whole blood, and the isolated PBMCs were then either used fresh or cryopreserved at -140C. Each culture condition was generally run in triplicate wells.

About this clonotype: This clone's antigen is unknown. No base qualities exist here, and no much larger clone lies one base off it.

The source of this sequence is a human donor who had recovered from COVID-19. The receptor chain draws on TRBV20-1 and TRBJ1-5; the D gene identity is not certain. The sample comprised CD4+ T cells from blood, cultured in vitro. The DNA sequence follows: TGCAGTGCTAGATCCCTTCAAGGGCATAGTCAGCCCCAGCATTTT. This codes for CSARSLQGHSQPQHF.